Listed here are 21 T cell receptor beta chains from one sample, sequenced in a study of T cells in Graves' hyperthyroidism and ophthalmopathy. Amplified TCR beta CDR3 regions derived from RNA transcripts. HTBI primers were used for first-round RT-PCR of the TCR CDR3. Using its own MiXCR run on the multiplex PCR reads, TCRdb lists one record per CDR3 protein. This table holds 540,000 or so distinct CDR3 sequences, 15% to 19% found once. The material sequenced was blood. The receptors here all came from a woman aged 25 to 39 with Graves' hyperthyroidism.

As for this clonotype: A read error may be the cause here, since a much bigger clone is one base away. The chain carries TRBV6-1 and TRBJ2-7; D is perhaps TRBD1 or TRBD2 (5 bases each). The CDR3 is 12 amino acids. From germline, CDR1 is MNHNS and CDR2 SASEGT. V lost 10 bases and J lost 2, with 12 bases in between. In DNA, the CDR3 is TGTGCCACCCGGGACCGCCCCTACGAGCAGTACTTC. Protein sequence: CATRDRPYEQYF.

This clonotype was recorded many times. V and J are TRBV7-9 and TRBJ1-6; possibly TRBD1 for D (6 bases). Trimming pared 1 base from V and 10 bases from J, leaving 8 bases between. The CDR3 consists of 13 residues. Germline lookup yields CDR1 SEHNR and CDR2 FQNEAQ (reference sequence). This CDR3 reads CASSLDRASPLHF. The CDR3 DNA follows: TGTGCCAGCAGCTTAGACAGGGCCTCACCCCTCCACTTT.

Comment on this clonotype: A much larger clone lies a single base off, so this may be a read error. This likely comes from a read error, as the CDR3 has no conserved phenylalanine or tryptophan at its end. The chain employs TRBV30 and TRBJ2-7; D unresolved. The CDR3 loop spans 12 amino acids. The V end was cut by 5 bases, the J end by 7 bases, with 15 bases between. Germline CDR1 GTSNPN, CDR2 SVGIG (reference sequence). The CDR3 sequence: CAWGPFFEEQYL. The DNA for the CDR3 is TGTGCCTGGGGACCATTTTTTGAAGAGCAGTACCTC.

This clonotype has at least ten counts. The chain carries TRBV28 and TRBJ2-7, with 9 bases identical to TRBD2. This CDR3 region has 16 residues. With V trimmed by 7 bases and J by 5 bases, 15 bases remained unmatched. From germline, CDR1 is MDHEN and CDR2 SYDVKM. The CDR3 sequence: CASIRGVAGGPHEQYF. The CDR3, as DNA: TGTGCCAGCATTAGGGGCGTCGCGGGAGGGCCCCACGAGCAGTACTTC. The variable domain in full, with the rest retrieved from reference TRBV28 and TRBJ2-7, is DVKVTQSSRYLVKRTGEKVFLECVQDMDHENMFWYRQDPGLGLRLIYFSYDVKMKEKGDIPEGYSVSREKKERFSLILESASTNQTSMYLCASIRGVAGGPHEQYFGPGTRLTVT.

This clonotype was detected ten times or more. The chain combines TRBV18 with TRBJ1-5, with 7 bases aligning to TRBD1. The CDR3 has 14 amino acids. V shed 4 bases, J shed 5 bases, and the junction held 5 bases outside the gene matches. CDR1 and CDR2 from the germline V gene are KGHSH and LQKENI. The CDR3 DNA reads TGTGCCAGCTCACTGGGACAGATAGATCAGCCCCAGCATTTT. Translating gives CASSLGQIDQPQHF.

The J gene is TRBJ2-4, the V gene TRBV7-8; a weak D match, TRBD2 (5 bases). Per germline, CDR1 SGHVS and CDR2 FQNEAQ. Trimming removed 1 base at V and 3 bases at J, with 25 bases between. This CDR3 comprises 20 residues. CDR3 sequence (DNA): TGTGCCAGCAGCTTAGGTCCCAGACTAATCCTAAGACTTGGCAAAAACATTCAGTACTTC. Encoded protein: CASSLGPRLILRLGKNIQYF.

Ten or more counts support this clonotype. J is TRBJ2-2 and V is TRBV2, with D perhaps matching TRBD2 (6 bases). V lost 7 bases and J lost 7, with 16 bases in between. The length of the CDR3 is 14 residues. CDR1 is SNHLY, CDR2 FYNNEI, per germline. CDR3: CASIPTGVDGELFF. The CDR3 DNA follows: TGTGCCAGCATCCCCACGGGAGTTGACGGGGAGCTGTTTTTT.

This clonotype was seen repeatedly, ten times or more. The CDR3 DNA is TGTGCCAGCAGTATCAATGGGGCGATGAACACTGAAGCTTTCTTT. Amino acids: CASSINGAMNTEAFF. The chain has TRBV3-1 and TRBJ1-1; tentatively, D is TRBD1 (5 bases). CDR1 is LGHDT and CDR2 is YNNKEL in the germline V gene (reference sequence). There are 15 residues in the CDR3. The V and J ends lost 6 bases and 0 bases respectively, with 14 bases between them.

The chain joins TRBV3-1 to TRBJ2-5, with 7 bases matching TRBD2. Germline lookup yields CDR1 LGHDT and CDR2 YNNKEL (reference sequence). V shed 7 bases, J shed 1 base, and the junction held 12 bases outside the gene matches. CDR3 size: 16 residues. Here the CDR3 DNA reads TGTGCCAGCACCGAACGTCGAGCGGGGATCCAAGAGACCCAGTACTTC. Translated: CASTERRAGIQETQYF.

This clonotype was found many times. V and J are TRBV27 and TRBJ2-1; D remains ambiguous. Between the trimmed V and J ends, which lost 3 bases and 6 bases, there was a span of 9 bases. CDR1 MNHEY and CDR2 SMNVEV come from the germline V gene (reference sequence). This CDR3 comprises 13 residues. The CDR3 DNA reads TGTGCCAGCAGTTTGTCATTAGTCAATGAGCAGTTCTTC. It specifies CASSLSLVNEQFF.

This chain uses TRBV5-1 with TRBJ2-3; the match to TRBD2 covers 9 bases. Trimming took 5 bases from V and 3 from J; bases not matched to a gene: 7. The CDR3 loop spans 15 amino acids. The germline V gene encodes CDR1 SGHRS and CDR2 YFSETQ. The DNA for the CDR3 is TGCGCCAGCAGAAACCAGCGGGAGGAGACAGATACGCAGTATTTT. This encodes CASRNQREETDTQYF.

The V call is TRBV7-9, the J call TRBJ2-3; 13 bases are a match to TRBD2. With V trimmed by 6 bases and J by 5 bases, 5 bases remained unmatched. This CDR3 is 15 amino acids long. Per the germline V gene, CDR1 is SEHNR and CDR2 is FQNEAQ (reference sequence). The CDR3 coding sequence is TGTGCCAGCAGATCGGGACTAGCGGGATTAGATACGCAGTATTTT. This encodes CASRSGLAGLDTQYF.

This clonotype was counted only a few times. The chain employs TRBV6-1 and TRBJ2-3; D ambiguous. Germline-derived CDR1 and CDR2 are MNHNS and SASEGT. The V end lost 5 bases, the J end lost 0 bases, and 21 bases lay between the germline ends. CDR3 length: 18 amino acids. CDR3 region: CASSPLNLTHISTDTQYF. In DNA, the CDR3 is TGTGCCAGCAGTCCCCTCAACCTGACACATATCAGCACAGATACGCAGTATTTT.

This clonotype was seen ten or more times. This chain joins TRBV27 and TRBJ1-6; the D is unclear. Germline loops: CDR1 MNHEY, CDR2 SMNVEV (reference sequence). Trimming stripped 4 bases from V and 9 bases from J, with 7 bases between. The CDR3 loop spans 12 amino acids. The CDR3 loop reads CASSSRGSPLHF. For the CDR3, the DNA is TGTGCCAGCAGTTCGCGGGGTTCACCCCTCCACTTT.

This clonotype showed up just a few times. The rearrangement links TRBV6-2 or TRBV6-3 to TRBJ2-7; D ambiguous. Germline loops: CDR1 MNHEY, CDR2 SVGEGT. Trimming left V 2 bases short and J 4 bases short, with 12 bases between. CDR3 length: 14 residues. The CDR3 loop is CASSYTRDTYEQYF. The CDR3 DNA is TGTGCCAGCAGTTACACACGAGACACTTACGAGCAGTACTTC.

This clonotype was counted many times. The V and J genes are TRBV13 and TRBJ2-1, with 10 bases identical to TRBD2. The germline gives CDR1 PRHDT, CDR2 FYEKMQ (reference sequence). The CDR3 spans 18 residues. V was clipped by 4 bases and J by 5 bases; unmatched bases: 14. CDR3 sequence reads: CASSSTPPLAGVNNEQFF. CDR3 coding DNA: TGTGCCAGCAGCTCTACACCCCCGCTAGCGGGAGTCAACAATGAGCAGTTCTTC.

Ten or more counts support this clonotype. The CDR3: CASSLSLGELFF. DNA of the CDR3: TGTGCCAGCAGTTTATCGCTCGGGGAGCTGTTTTTT. The chain uses TRBV12-3 or TRBV12-4 and TRBJ2-2; D ambiguous. The CDR3 spans 12 residues. V shed 2 bases and J shed 7 bases, with 5 bases lying between them.

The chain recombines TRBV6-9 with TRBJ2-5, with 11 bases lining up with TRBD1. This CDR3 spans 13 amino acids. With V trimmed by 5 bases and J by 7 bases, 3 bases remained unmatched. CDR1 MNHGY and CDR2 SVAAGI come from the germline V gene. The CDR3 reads CASSAGTGGTQYF. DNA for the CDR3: TGTGCCAGCAGTGCCGGGACAGGGGGGACCCAGTACTTC.

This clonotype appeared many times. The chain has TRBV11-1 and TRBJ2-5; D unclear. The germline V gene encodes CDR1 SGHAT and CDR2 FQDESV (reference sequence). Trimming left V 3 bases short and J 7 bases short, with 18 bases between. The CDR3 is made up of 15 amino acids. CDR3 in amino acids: CASSFYPGIRRTQYF. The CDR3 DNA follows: TGTGCCAGCAGCTTCTACCCTGGTATTCGTCGGACCCAGTACTTC.

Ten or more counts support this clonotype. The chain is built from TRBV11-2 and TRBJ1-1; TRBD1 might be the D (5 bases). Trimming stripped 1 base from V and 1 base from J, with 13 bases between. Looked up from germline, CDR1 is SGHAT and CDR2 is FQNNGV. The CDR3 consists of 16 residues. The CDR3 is CASSLGLGPRNTEAFF. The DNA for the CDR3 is TGTGCCAGCAGCTTAGGTCTGGGGCCAAGGAACACTGAAGCTTTCTTT. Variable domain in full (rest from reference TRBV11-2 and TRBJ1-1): EAGVAQSPRYKIIEKRQSVAFWCNPISGHATLYWYQQILGQGPKLLIQFQNNGVVDDSQLPKDRFSAERLKGVDSTLKIQPAKLEDSAVYLCASSLGLGPRNTEAFFGQGTRLTVV.

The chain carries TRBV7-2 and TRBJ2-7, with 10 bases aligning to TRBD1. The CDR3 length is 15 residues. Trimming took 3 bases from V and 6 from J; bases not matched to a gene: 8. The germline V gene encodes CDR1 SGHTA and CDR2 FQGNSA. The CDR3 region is CASSFYSGTGAEQYF. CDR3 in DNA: TGTGCCAGCAGCTTTTATTCGGGGACAGGGGCCGAGCAGTACTTC. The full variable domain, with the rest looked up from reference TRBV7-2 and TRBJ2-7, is GAGVSQSPSNKVTEKGKDVELRCDPISGHTALYWYRQSLGQGLEFLIYFQGNSAPDKSGLPSDRFSAERTGGSVSTLTIQRTQQEDSAVYLCASSFYSGTGAEQYFGPGTRLTVT.